These T cell receptor beta chains were read from a single sample in a study of blood T cell repertoires in COVID-19. TCRdb's table, derived via immunoSEQ multiplex PCR, lists solely in-frame clones and lacks some. This table has under 80,000 clones, 80% appearing once. The sample consisted of peripheral blood. These receptors all come from a human donor in a cohort sampled during active COVID-19. The CDR3 runs from the conserved cysteine through the conserved F or W. D genes are given only for firm matches. Part of the rows lack a size; the others show once, few, many or a class for expanded clones.

size	V	J	D	DNA	CDR3
-	TRBV30	TRBJ1-1	-	TGTGCCTGGAGTGTACGTGGAGGGAGTACTGAAGCTTTCTTT	CAWSVRGGSTEAFF
-	TRBV28	TRBJ1-1	TRBD1	TGTGCCTCAAGGGACAGGGAGAACACTGAAGCTTTCTTT	CASRDRENTEAFF
-	TRBV7-9	TRBJ2-1	TRBD2	TGTGCCAGCAGCTCCACCGGGACTAAGGTCAATGAGCAGTTCTTC	CASSSTGTKVNEQFF
once	TRBV6-2/TRBV6-3	TRBJ1-1	TRBD1	TGTGCCAGCAGTTACGGACAGGGTAATCCTGAAGCTTTCTTT	CASSYGQGNPEAFF
-	TRBV7-8	TRBJ1-5	-	TGTGCCAGCAGCTTAGCATCAGGTGGGAATCAGCCCCAGCATTTT	CASSLASGGNQPQHF
-	TRBV19	TRBJ2-6	-	TGTGCCAGTAGTGAGGCCGTAGCCGGGGCCAACGTCCTGACTTTC	CASSEAVAGANVLTF
-	TRBV28	TRBJ1-2	TRBD1	TGTGCCAGCAGTGACCCCGGGACAGGGCTCCTATATGGCTACACCTTC	CASSDPGTGLLYGYTF
-	TRBV9	TRBJ2-5	TRBD2	TGTGCCAGCAACCTAGCGGGGGTCTGGGAGACCCAGTACTTC	CASNLAGVWETQYF
-	TRBV9	TRBJ1-1	-	TGTGCCAGCAGCGTAGGAGGTGAAACTGAAGCTTTCTTT	CASSVGGETEAFF
-	TRBV13	TRBJ1-6	-	TGTGCCAGCAGCTTATCTGGCCCACGCTCACCCCTCCACTTT	CASSLSGPRSPLHF
-	TRBV2	TRBJ2-2	TRBD2	TGTGCCAGCAGCGCTAGCGGGGCCGGGGAGCTGTTTTTT	CASSASGAGELFF
-	TRBV5-1	TRBJ1-1	TRBD1	TGCGCCAGCAGCTTGGTGGCCGGGACAAGGGGGCGAGTGAACACTGAAGCTTTCTTT	CASSLVAGTRGRVNTEAFF
-	TRBV19	TRBJ1-1	TRBD1	TGTGCCAGTAGTACCCCCCGACAGGGGGCCTCAGGAGGGAACACTGAAGCTTTCTTT	CASSTPRQGASGGNTEAFF
-	TRBV2	TRBJ1-5	-	TGTGCCAGCAGTTCAGCGGGTTCTCAGCCCCAGCATTTT	CASSSAGSQPQHF